This TCR beta chain was sequenced for a study of T-cell reconstitution after alpha-beta-depleted transplantation in children. As to this clonotype: The antigen remains unidentified.

Molecular barcoding with unique molecular identifiers was used for the TCRbeta library. TCRdb fed the PCR reads into MiXCR, producing one record per CDR3 protein. Here the sample spans about 98,000 distinct CDR3 sequences, 23% being singletons. Overall study findings and caveats: For some patients, TCRbeta diversity was high at day 60 because of recipient T cells and thymic progenitors that survived.

The CDR3 loop spans 15 amino acids. Sample: PBMCs, taken before TCRalphabeta/CD19-depleted stem cell transplant. This sequence originates from a boy aged 2 to 10 with acute lymphoblastic leukemia, due to receive a stem cell transplant. The chain links TRBV21-1 to TRBJ1-4. TRBV21-1 is designated a pseudogene. In DNA form, the CDR3 reads TGTGCCAGCAGCTCGGGGAGGGCCCTCGAAGAAAAACTGTTTTTT. Protein: CASSSGRALEEKLFF.